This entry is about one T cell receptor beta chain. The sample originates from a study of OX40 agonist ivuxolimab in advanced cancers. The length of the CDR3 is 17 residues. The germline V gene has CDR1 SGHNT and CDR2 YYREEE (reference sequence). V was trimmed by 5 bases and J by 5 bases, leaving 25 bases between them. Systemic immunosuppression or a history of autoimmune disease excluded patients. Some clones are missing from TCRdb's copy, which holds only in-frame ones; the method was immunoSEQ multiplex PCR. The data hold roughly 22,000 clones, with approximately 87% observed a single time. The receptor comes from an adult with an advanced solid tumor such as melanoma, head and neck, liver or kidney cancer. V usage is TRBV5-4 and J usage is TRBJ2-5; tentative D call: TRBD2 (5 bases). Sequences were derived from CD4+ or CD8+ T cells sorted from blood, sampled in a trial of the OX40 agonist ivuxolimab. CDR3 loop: CASRAGSPAAGFETQYF. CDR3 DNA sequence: TGTGCCAGCAGGGCGGGTTCGCCGGCGGCGGGTTTCGAGACCCAGTACTTC.